Within the sample, the clone carrying this T cell receptor beta chain is medium-sized (0.01 to 0.1%). This sample is drawn from a study of T cells after yellow fever vaccination. Regarding the study as a whole: A weaker secondary response peaked on day 5, the primary on day 15. Most clones from primary vaccination resurfaced after the booster (around 97% CD4, over 75% CD8). Within FACS-sorted repertoires, abundant clonotypes contaminating from the bulk population could be present.

5'RACE template switching produced TCR cDNA carrying a universal primer site and UMIs. TCRdb reprocessed the 5' RACE reads via MiXCR and lists one record per CDR3 protein. The table shows about 4,600 distinct CDR3 sequences, with around 3.5% occurring only once. The specimen comprised PBMCs, either bulk or a sorted T-cell subset (CD4+, CD8+, memory, or dextramer-sorted; not recorded which), sampled 15 days after the yellow fever booster vaccination. This TCR came from a man aged 30-40 years who received the YFV17D yellow fever vaccine.

CDR3 amino acids: CASSLSPYEQYF. The CDR3 DNA sequence: TGTGCCAGCAGTTTGTCTCCCTACGAGCAGTACTTC. V gene TRBV5-6 combines with J gene TRBJ2-7, with no clear D. V lost 5 bases to trimming and J lost 2 bases, with 8 bases between them. Per germline, CDR1 SGHDT and CDR2 YYEEEE. The CDR3 has 12 residues.